Presented here are 12 T cell receptor beta chains from one specimen sequenced in a study of blood T cell repertoires in COVID-19. Clones were read by immunoSEQ multiplex PCR, and TCRdb kept only the in-frame ones, dropping some. The sample carries approximately 88,000 clones, about 85% recorded once. The sequenced sample consisted of peripheral blood. The receptor set was obtained from a male donor with acute or convalescent COVID-19.

V usage is TRBV6-1 and J usage is TRBJ1-5; tentatively, D is TRBD1 (5 bases). CDR1 and CDR2 (germline): MNHNS, SASEGT. V gave up 3 bases and J gave up 5 bases, with 8 bases separating them. The CDR3 runs to 13 residues. The CDR3 here is CASSDRAHQPQHF. DNA of the CDR3: TGTGCCAGCAGTGACAGGGCACATCAGCCCCAGCATTTT.

V and J are TRBV6-5 and TRBJ2-7, with a tentative D call TRBD1 (5 bases). CDR1 and CDR2 (germline): MNHEY, SVGAGI. Trimming cost V 6 bases and J 2 bases, with 14 bases left between them. The CDR3 contains 14 residues. CDR3 DNA: TGTGCCAGCAGATTTACAGGATCCACCTACGAGCAGTACTTC. This codes for CASRFTGSTYEQYF.

V is TRBV5-6 and J is TRBJ1-5; 9 bases match TRBD1. The CDR3 extends over 14 amino acids. Losses at the gene ends were 3 bases for V and 8 bases for J; bases not matched to a gene: 6. Germline V CDR1 and CDR2: SGHDT, YYEEEE. The CDR3 DNA is TGTGCCAGCAGCTCCACAGGGGGCAGGGAGCCCCAGCATTTT. This sequence encodes CASSSTGGREPQHF.

The V and J genes are TRBV6-1 and TRBJ2-7, with TRBD1 matching 8 bases. The CDR3 sequence is 16 residues long. After removal of 2 bases from V and 1 base from J, the junction contained 7 bases not matched to a gene. The germline V gene encodes CDR1 MNHNS and CDR2 SASEGT. The chain's CDR3 is CASSELGTGLSYEQYF. As DNA, the CDR3 is TGTGCCAGCAGTGAATTGGGGACAGGCCTTTCCTACGAGCAGTACTTC.

The chain couples TRBV30 to TRBJ1-1, with D perhaps matching TRBD1 (6 bases). The CDR3 extends over 15 amino acids. Per germline, CDR1 GTSNPN and CDR2 SVGIG (reference sequence). V shed 4 bases and J shed 6 bases, with 21 bases lying between them. CDR3 nucleotide sequence: TGTGCCTGGATCCCGGGGGGCTCCATGGGCGCTGAAGCTTTCTTT. This codes for CAWIPGGSMGAEAFF.

The chain recombines TRBV5-7 with TRBJ1-6; D is unclear. TRBV5-7 is an open reading frame whose function is uncertain. The CDR3 contains 17 residues. The V end lost 0 bases, the J end lost 6 bases, and 16 bases lay between the germline ends. DNA of the CDR3: TGTGCCAGCAGCTTGGAAGAGAGCGGGGTAAGTAATTCACCCCTCCACTTT. Translated, it gives CASSLEESGVSNSPLHF.

This sequence joins TRBV20-1 and TRBJ2-2, with 9 bases fitting TRBD1. V was clipped by 6 bases and J by 13 bases; unmatched bases: 6. Germline V gene lookup returns CDR1 DFQATT and CDR2 SNEGSKA (reference sequence). The CDR3 contains 11 residues. This CDR3 is CSAVDRGGLFF. In nucleotides, the CDR3 is TGCAGTGCCGTGGACAGGGGCGGGCTGTTTTTT.

V gene TRBV28 combines with J gene TRBJ2-7; 10 nucleotides line up with TRBD1. V was clipped by 5 bases and J by 11 bases; unmatched bases: 3. The CDR3 totals 11 residues. Germline V CDR1 and CDR2: MDHEN, SYDVKM. The CDR3 spells CASSGDRGEYF. The CDR3 bases are TGTGCCAGCAGTGGGGACAGGGGTGAGTACTTC. The full variable domain, in which reference TRBV28 and TRBJ2-7 provide the parts outside the CDR3, is DVKVTQSSRYLVKRTGEKVFLECVQDMDHENMFWYRQDPGLGLRLIYFSYDVKMKEKGDIPEGYSVSREKKERFSLILESASTNQTSMYLCASSGDRGEYFGPGTRLTVT.

The V gene is TRBV28, the J gene TRBJ2-3; 8 positions match TRBD2. This CDR3 has 15 amino acids. Looked up from germline, CDR1 is MDHEN and CDR2 is SYDVKM. Trimming removed 5 bases from V and 0 bases from J; junction bases left unmatched: 4. CDR3 residues: CASSATGGSTDTQYF. In DNA, the CDR3 is TGTGCCAGCAGTGCCACGGGGGGGAGCACAGATACGCAGTATTTT.

This clone has just a few counts. J is TRBJ1-1 and V is TRBV11-2; D possibly corresponds to TRBD1 (5 bases). Looked up from germline, CDR1 is SGHAT and CDR2 is FQNNGV. Trimming cost V 6 bases and J 5 bases, with 7 bases left between them. The CDR3 has 11 residues. The CDR3 sequence: CASRRTTEAFF. CDR3 in DNA: TGTGCCAGCAGACGGACAACTGAAGCTTTCTTT. The whole variable domain, filled in from reference TRBV11-2 and TRBJ1-1, reads EAGVAQSPRYKIIEKRQSVAFWCNPISGHATLYWYQQILGQGPKLLIQFQNNGVVDDSQLPKDRFSAERLKGVDSTLKIQPAKLEDSAVYLCASRRTTEAFFGQGTRLTVV.

The chain is built from TRBV19 and TRBJ2-2; D perhaps matches TRBD2 (6 bases). This CDR3 has 15 residues. V shed 5 bases and J shed 11 bases, with 21 bases lying between them. Germline CDR1 reads LNHDA; CDR2 reads SQIVND (reference sequence). CDR3 nucleotides: TGTGCCAGTAGTCCCGGGGTAGCGGATGGTGAAGAGCTGTTTTTT. The encoded protein is CASSPGVADGEELFF.

This chain connects TRBV6-1 to TRBJ2-1, with TRBD2 identical over 9 bases. The V gene end was trimmed by 2 bases and the J gene end by 8 bases; junction bases not matched to a gene: 7. Germline lookup yields CDR1 MNHNS and CDR2 SASEGT. CDR3 size: 15 residues. The CDR3 sequence: CASSERAGGPYEQFF. The DNA for the CDR3 is TGTGCCAGCAGTGAAAGGGCGGGGGGGCCTTATGAGCAGTTCTTC.